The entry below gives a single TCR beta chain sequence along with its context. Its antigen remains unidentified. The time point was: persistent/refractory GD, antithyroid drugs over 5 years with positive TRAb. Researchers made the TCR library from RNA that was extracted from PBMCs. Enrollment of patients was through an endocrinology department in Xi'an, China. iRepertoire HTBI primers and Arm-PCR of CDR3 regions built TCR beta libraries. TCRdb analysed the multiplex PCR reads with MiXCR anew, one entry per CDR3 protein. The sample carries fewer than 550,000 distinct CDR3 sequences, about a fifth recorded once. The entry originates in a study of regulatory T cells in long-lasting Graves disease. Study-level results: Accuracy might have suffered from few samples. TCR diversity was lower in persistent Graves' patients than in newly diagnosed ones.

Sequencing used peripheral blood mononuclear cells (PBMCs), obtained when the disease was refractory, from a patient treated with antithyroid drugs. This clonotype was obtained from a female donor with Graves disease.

CDR3 sequence reads: CASRPGTIETQYF. CDR3 nucleotides: TGCGCCAGCAGACCCGGGACAATAGAGACCCAGTACTTC. The chain employs TRBV5-1 and TRBJ2-5; TRBD1 is a possible D gene (6 bases). Germline-derived CDR1 and CDR2 are SGHRS and YFSETQ. Trimming stripped 5 bases from V and 4 bases from J, with 12 bases between. The CDR3 spans 13 residues.